This T cell receptor beta chain was sequenced during a study of cytomegalovirus exposure and HLA in healthy donors. General study points: Productive status was seen about 90% or about 30% of the time for most TCR beta V segments in an earlier analysis.

A note on this clone: No antigen is known for it.

Amplification used 60 Vbeta primers and 13 Jbeta primers. Clones were read by immunoSEQ multiplex PCR, and TCRdb kept only the in-frame ones, dropping some. The profile covers some 180,000 clones, with roughly 80% appearing a single time and about 1.5% taken by the ten largest. Sequencing used PBMCs. The clonotype originates from a woman younger than 30 in good health and CMV-seronegative.

The CDR3 DNA sequence: TGTGCCAGCAGTTTATTTATGAACACTGAAGCTTTCTTT. Protein product: CASSLFMNTEAFF. The chain links TRBV27 to TRBJ1-1; unclear D gene. Trimming left V 1 base short and J 0 bases short, with 3 bases between. The CDR3 runs 13 residues. Germline V gene lookup returns CDR1 MNHEY and CDR2 SMNVEV (reference sequence).